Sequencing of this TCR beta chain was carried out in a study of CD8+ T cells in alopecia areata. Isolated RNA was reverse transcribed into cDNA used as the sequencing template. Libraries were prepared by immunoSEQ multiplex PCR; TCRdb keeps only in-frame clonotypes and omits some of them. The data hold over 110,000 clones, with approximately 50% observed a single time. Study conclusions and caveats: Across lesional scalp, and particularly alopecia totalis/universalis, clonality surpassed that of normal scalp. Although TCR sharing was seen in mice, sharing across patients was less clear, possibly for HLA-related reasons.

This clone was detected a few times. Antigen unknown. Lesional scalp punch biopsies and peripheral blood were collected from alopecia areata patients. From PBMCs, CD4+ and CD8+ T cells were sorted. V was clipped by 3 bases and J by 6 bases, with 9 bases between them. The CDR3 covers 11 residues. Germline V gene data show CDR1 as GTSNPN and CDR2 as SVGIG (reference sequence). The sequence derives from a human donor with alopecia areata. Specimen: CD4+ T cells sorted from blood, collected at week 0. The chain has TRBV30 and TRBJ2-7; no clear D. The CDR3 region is CAWRAKREQYF. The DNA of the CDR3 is TGTGCCTGGAGGGCAAAGCGCGAGCAGTACTTC.